One and the same sample provided the 27 T cell receptor beta chains below, sequenced in a study of OX40 agonist ivuxolimab in advanced cancers. Library preparation used the immunoSEQ multiplex PCR assay. The source is immuneACCESS, and TCRdb retained only in-frame sequences with V and J called. Part of the clones is not carried over; for the studies checked, unresolved V genes explain less than half of this, and the remainder is unexplained. Within this sample are 60,000 to 65,000 clones, with around four fifths of them counted one time only. Of the sample, about 9.1% is held by the ten largest clones. The specimen was CD4+ or CD8+ T cells sorted from blood, collected in a trial of the OX40 agonist ivuxolimab. These receptors all stem from an adult with an advanced solid tumor such as melanoma, head and neck, liver or kidney cancer.

The chain combines TRBV5-1 with TRBJ1-1; 8 nucleotides agree with TRBD1. Germline CDR1 and CDR2: SGHRS and YFSETQ. V lost 3 bases, J lost 4 bases, and 8 bases stayed unmatched. The CDR3 loop spans 15 amino acids. Here the CDR3 reads CASSWGTTGVTEAFF. CDR3 coding DNA: TGCGCCAGCAGCTGGGGGACGACAGGGGTCACTGAAGCTTTCTTT.

This clone appeared once. The rearrangement joins TRBV21-1 to TRBJ2-1; the table gives TRBD2 as D, unverified against the DNA. TRBV21-1 constitutes a pseudogene. The CDR3 has 16 amino acids. CDR3 sequence: CASSKVGSGRRNEQFF. In nucleotides, the CDR3 is TGTGCCAGCAGCAAAGTGGGTAGCGGGAGAAGGAATGAGCAGTTCTTC.

This clone came up once. The chain joins TRBV7-2 to TRBJ2-1, with 11 nucleotides matching TRBD1. With V trimmed by 5 bases and J by 7 bases, 10 bases remained unmatched. The V gene's germline CDR1 is SGHTA and CDR2 FQGNSA. The CDR3 is 16 residues long. CDR3 sequence reads: CASSVRPGTGGNEQFF. The CDR3 nucleotides are TGTGCCAGCAGCGTACGACCCGGGACAGGGGGGAATGAGCAGTTCTTC. The variable domain in full, completed from reference TRBV7-2 and TRBJ2-1, reads GAGVSQSPSNKVTEKGKDVELRCDPISGHTALYWYRQSLGQGLEFLIYFQGNSAPDKSGLPSDRFSAERTGGSVSTLTIQRTQQEDSAVYLCASSVRPGTGGNEQFFGPGTRLTVL.

This clone was seen a single time. The chain uses TRBV7-6 and TRBJ2-3; D remains ambiguous. Trimming shortened V by 3 bases and J by 6 bases, and 10 bases separated the two germline ends. The germline gives CDR1 SGHVS, CDR2 FNYEAQ. The CDR3 consists of 13 residues. The CDR3 DNA reads as TGTGCCAGCAGCTTTGACACTGGGGATACGCAGTATTTT. Translation: CASSFDTGDTQYF.

V and J are TRBV6-1 and TRBJ1-4, with D maybe TRBD1 (5 bases). Trimming cost V 4 bases and J 8 bases, with 17 bases left between them. The CDR3 extends over 15 amino acids. Germline V gene lookup returns CDR1 MNHNS and CDR2 SASEGT. As DNA, the CDR3 is TGTGCCAGCAGTGGACAGACGAGGGGCCAAGAAAAACTGTTTTTT. Translated, it gives CASSGQTRGQEKLFF.

V usage is TRBV4-1 and J usage is TRBJ2-2; D is possibly TRBD1 (6 bases). V dropped 4 bases and J dropped 3 bases, with 21 bases sitting between them. The CDR3 totals 18 residues. Germline values: CDR1 MGHRA, CDR2 YSYEKL. The CDR3 is CASSRYTPGDSDTGELFF. As DNA, the CDR3 is TGCGCCAGCAGCCGCTACACGCCAGGGGATTCGGACACCGGGGAGCTGTTTTTT.

This chain links TRBV6-5 with TRBJ2-5, with TRBD1 identical over 7 bases. This CDR3 is built from 14 residues. In germline, CDR1 is MNHEY, CDR2 SVGAGI. Trimming cost V 6 bases and J 4 bases; bases outside gene matches: 8. In DNA form, the CDR3 reads TGTGCCAGCAGCCTAACAGGGGTTCGAGAGACCCAGTACTTC. Residues: CASSLTGVRETQYF.

CDR3 residues: CASSVGQQETQYF. CDR3 sequence (DNA): TGTGCCAGCAGCGTAGGGCAGCAAGAGACCCAGTACTTC. The chain is built from TRBV9 and TRBJ2-5; no clear D gene. The germline CDR1 and CDR2 sequences are SGDLS and YYNGEE. The CDR3 consists of 13 residues. V gave up 0 bases and J gave up 2 bases, with 5 bases separating them. Full variable domain (rest looked up from reference TRBV9 and TRBJ2-5): DSGVTQTPKHLITATGQRVTLRCSPRSGDLSVYWYQQSLDQGLQFLIQYYNGEERAKGNILERFSAQQFPDLHSELNLSSLELGDSALYFCASSVGQQETQYFGPGTRLLVL.

V is TRBV2 and J is TRBJ1-6; 7 bases map to TRBD1. V lost 6 bases and J lost 10; bases outside the gene matches: 9. The germline CDR1 and CDR2 sequences are SNHLY and FYNNEI. The CDR3 spans 14 residues. The CDR3 here is CASRVDRVRSPLHF. The DNA of the CDR3 is TGTGCCAGCAGGGTTGACAGGGTACGGTCACCCCTCCACTTT.

By its share, this clone is medium-sized. The chain employs TRBV6-1 and TRBJ2-7; 12 bases align to TRBD2. Germline V CDR1 and CDR2: MNHNS, SASEGT. Trimming took 8 bases from V and 6 from J; bases not matched to a gene: 8. The CDR3 is made up of 14 amino acids. Written as DNA, the CDR3 is TGTGCCAGCCGTCCTAGCGGGGGGGCTCGCGAGCAGTACTTC. This codes for CASRPSGGAREQYF.

The chain combines TRBV7-3 with TRBJ1-4; D might be TRBD1 (5 bases). V was trimmed by 3 bases and J by 0 bases, leaving 11 bases between them. There are 16 residues in the CDR3. Germline loops: CDR1 SGHTA, CDR2 FQGTGA. CDR3 loop: CASSFEGPATNEKLFF. CDR3 DNA sequence: TGTGCCAGCAGCTTCGAGGGACCCGCAACTAATGAAAAACTGTTTTTT.

The V and J genes are TRBV4-2 and TRBJ2-5, with D unclear. CDR3 length: 15 residues. Trimming cost V 4 bases and J 0 bases, with 12 bases left between them. Germline V gene data show CDR1 as LGHNA and CDR2 as YNFKEQ. The CDR3 reads CASSPKATDQETQYF. The CDR3 nucleotides read TGTGCCAGCAGCCCAAAGGCCACTGACCAAGAGACCCAGTACTTC.

The J gene is TRBJ2-3, the V gene TRBV5-1; D possibly uses TRBD1 or TRBD2 (6 bases each). Trimming pared 6 bases from V and 4 bases from J, leaving 18 bases between. This CDR3 has 15 amino acids. Germline V CDR1 and CDR2: SGHRS, YFSETQ. The CDR3 loop reads CASTSWTGAADTQYF. The CDR3 bases are TGCGCCAGCACCTCTTGGACGGGGGCGGCAGATACGCAGTATTTT.

This clone came up a few times. A far larger clone is just one base off, so this is likely a read error. The chain couples TRBV4-1 to TRBJ2-1; D gene ambiguous. V lost 0 bases and J lost 0, with 12 bases in between. The germline CDR1 and CDR2 sequences are MGHRA and YSYEKL. The CDR3 has 17 residues. Here the CDR3 DNA reads TGCGCCAGCAGCCAAGATCTGACCTTCAGCTCCTACAATGAGCAGTTCTTC. It specifies CASSQDLTFSSYNEQFF.

This chain uses TRBV4-1 with TRBJ2-7, with TRBD2 matching over 15 bases. Unmatched junction bases numbered 13, after V lost 2 bases and J lost 5 bases. The CDR3 sequence is 19 residues long. The V gene's germline CDR1 is MGHRA and CDR2 YSYEKL. The DNA for the CDR3 is TGCGCCAGCAGCCAAAGGACTAGCGGGAGGGCACTAAAACTTAACGAGCAGTACTTC. This encodes CASSQRTSGRALKLNEQYF.

The V call is TRBV5-1, the J call TRBJ2-5; tentatively, D is TRBD2 (5 bases). The better agreement between TRBJ2-7 and the DNA end casts doubt on the J call. Per germline, CDR1 SGHRS and CDR2 YFSETQ. The CDR3 spans 13 residues. CDR3 residues: CASSLAESYEQYF. CDR3 coding DNA: TGCGCCAGCAGCTTAGCGGAATCCTACGAGCAGTACTTC.

This chain joins TRBV27 and TRBJ2-3, with TRBD2 matching over 13 bases. Germline CDR1 is MNHEY and CDR2 is SMNVEV (reference sequence). The CDR3 is 14 amino acids. V dropped 6 bases and J dropped 9; count of bases not matched to a gene: 6. CDR3 loop: CASRGLAGAGTQYF. In DNA, the CDR3 is TGTGCCAGCAGAGGACTAGCGGGGGCCGGGACGCAGTATTTT.

The chain carries TRBV2 and TRBJ1-1; weak D call: TRBD1 (5 bases). Looked up from germline, CDR1 is SNHLY and CDR2 is FYNNEI. Trimming removed 6 bases at V and 1 base at J, with 15 bases between. The CDR3 has 15 amino acids. The CDR3 reads CASRREGLENTEAFF. The CDR3 DNA follows: TGTGCCAGCAGGCGTGAGGGGTTGGAGAACACTGAAGCTTTCTTT.

The V and J genes are TRBV9 and TRBJ2-1; D may match TRBD1 or TRBD2 (6 bases each). Germline lookup yields CDR1 SGDLS and CDR2 YYNGEE. Deletions cut 0 bases from V and 9 bases from J, with 31 bases between. The CDR3 covers 20 residues. CDR3 amino acids: CASSVAVGGGLNPSLGEQFF. The CDR3 nucleotides are TGTGCCAGCAGCGTAGCGGTCGGAGGGGGTCTCAACCCATCTCTCGGTGAGCAGTTCTTC.

The chain employs TRBV5-1 and TRBJ2-7, with D possibly being TRBD1 or TRBD2 (5 bases each). In germline, CDR1 is SGHRS, CDR2 YFSETQ. The CDR3 is 15 residues long. Trimming removed 4 bases at V and 2 bases at J, with 16 bases between. The CDR3 loop reads CASSRNRDGPYEQYF. The CDR3 DNA reads TGCGCCAGCAGCCGGAACCGGGACGGTCCCTACGAGCAGTACTTC.

V gene TRBV28 combines with J gene TRBJ1-4; no definite D call. This CDR3 has 11 amino acids. CDR1 and CDR2 from the germline V gene are MDHEN and SYDVKM. Trimming took 9 bases from V and 8 from J, leaving 10 bases between them. The DNA for the CDR3 is TGTGCCAGTTCGGGGAAGGAAAAACTGTTTTTT. Its protein product is CASSGKEKLFF.

The chain uses TRBV13 and TRBJ2-1; no firm D call. Germline V gene sequence: CDR1 PRHDT, CDR2 FYEKMQ (reference sequence). This CDR3 has 12 residues. V gave up 3 bases and J gave up 10 bases, with 10 bases separating them. The CDR3 reads CASSFHPWEQFF. The CDR3 coding sequence is TGTGCCAGCAGCTTCCACCCTTGGGAGCAGTTCTTC.

This chain uses TRBV2 with TRBJ2-1; the D gene could be TRBD1 or TRBD2 (6 bases each). The CDR3 covers 14 residues. CDR1 is SNHLY and CDR2 is FYNNEI in the germline V gene. With 10 bases removed from V and 1 base from J, the gap between germline ends came to 14 bases. Written as DNA, the CDR3 is TGTGCCACGACCCAGGGGAGGTCCTACAATGAGCAGTTCTTC. Its protein product is CATTQGRSYNEQFF.

As regards this clone: The same CDR3 can be traced to other DNA sequences in this sample. This sequence joins TRBV5-1 and TRBJ1-1, with a weak D call TRBD1 (6 bases). The CDR3 is made up of 13 amino acids. The germline V gene has CDR1 SGHRS and CDR2 YFSETQ. V was pared by 0 bases and J by 4 bases, with 7 bases between. The chain's CDR3 is CASSLEGGTEAFF. For the CDR3, the DNA is TGCGCCAGCAGCTTGGAGGGGGGCACTGAAGCTTTCTTT.

This chain joins TRBV2 and TRBJ1-5; 7 bases fit TRBD1. With V trimmed by 2 bases and J by 0 bases, 1 base remained unmatched. Germline CDR1 reads SNHLY; CDR2 reads FYNNEI. CDR3 length: 15 residues. The CDR3 sequence: CASSEYRGSNQPQHF. The CDR3, as DNA: TGTGCCAGCAGTGAATACAGGGGTAGCAATCAGCCCCAGCATTTT.

The chain links TRBV18 to TRBJ1-2, with D tentatively TRBD1 (5 bases). CDR1 KGHSH and CDR2 LQKENI come from the germline V gene. Trimming shortened V by 3 bases and J by 3 bases, and 11 bases separated the two germline ends. The CDR3 spans 14 residues. This CDR3 reads CASSPTGTYYGYTF. The CDR3 nucleotides are TGTGCCAGCTCACCGACCGGGACCTACTATGGCTACACCTTC.

The V and J genes are TRBV5-8 and TRBJ2-5; the D is unclear. Germline assignment: CDR1 SGHTS and CDR2 YDEGEE. The CDR3 covers 12 residues. The V end lost 3 bases, the J end lost 2 bases, and 5 bases lay between the germline ends. The CDR3 region has the DNA TGTGCCAGCAGCTACCCTCAAGAGACCCAGTACTTC. Translation: CASSYPQETQYF.